This entry describes one TCR beta chain. Its antigen is unknown. The V gene lost 3 bases and the J gene lost 2 bases, with 12 bases spanning the gap. The CDR3 has 14 residues. CDR1 is SGDLS and CDR2 is YYNGEE in the germline V gene. These data come from a study of shared clonotypes between healthy human individuals. Using immunoSEQ multiplex PCR, the repertoire was profiled, and TCRdb retains in-frame clones only, with some absent. The profile shows some 2.4 million clones, 90% to 95% of them singletons. Study conclusions and caveats: Sequencing depth was expected to influence donor clonotype sharing. With few donors, the genetic and exposure-history diversity represented was limited.

Material: naive CD4+ T cells from PBMCs. Subset noted: CD45RA+ positively selected. The TCR originated in a man younger than 35 in good health. Some clones in this sample may be carry-over from other donors' samples. J is TRBJ2-7 and V is TRBV9, with D perhaps assigned TRBD1 or TRBD2 (6 bases each). The CDR3, as DNA: TGTGCCAGCAGCGGTAGAGGGGGGCCCTACGAGCAGTACTTC. This codes for CASSGRGGPYEQYF.